The sequence of this TCR beta chain was determined in a study of cytomegalovirus exposure and HLA in healthy donors. About the study: Most donors, roughly 84% of a few hundred genotyped, fell in the Caucasian-associated ancestry cluster.

This PCR relied on a set of 60 Vbeta primers and 13 Jbeta primers. Method: immunoSEQ multiplex PCR; TCRdb's copy keeps in-frame clones and lacks some. The sample includes approximately 120,000 clones, roughly 10% of them seen just once. The CDR3 has 13 amino acids. Trimming removed 3 bases from V and 4 bases from J, with 9 bases in between. Per germline, CDR1 LNHDA and CDR2 SQIVND (reference sequence). The source material was PBMCs. The J gene is TRBJ1-2, the V gene TRBV19, with D perhaps matching TRBD1 (6 bases). The receptor's source is a woman younger than 35 in good health and CMV-seropositive. CDR3 region: CASSIGQIYGYTF. CDR3 DNA: TGTGCCAGTAGTATCGGACAGATCTATGGCTACACCTTC.